The 20 T cell receptor beta chains presented below share a single source sample, sequenced in a study of cytomegalovirus exposure and HLA in healthy donors. 13 Jbeta primers and 60 Vbeta primers were used for the PCR. Sequencing was performed with immunoSEQ multiplex PCR; in TCRdb, only in-frame clones are kept and a portion is missing. Found here are about 150,000 clones, roughly 70% of them singletons; the top ten hold 1.5% to 2%. Sequencing was done on a sample of PBMCs. Receptor source: a woman in her thirties or forties in good health and CMV-seronegative.

The chain combines TRBV2 with TRBJ2-2, with TRBD2 matching 9 bases. Germline values: CDR1 SNHLY, CDR2 FYNNEI. The CDR3 is 12 residues long. CDR3 sequence: CATRGGAGELFF. CDR3 in DNA: TGTGCTACCCGCGGGGGGGCCGGGGAGCTGTTTTTT.

This chain connects TRBV15 to TRBJ1-4, with D maybe TRBD1 (5 bases). The germline gives CDR1 LNHNV, CDR2 YYDKDF (reference sequence). V was clipped by 0 bases and J by 4 bases, with 21 bases between them. The CDR3 has 19 amino acids. CDR3 nucleotide sequence: TGTGCCACCAGCAGAGAGACGGTTGGGGGGGACCAGCTTAATGAAAAACTGTTTTTT. Translating it yields CATSRETVGGDQLNEKLFF. The full variable domain, completed using reference TRBV15 and TRBJ1-4, is DAMVIQNPRYQVTQFGKPVTLSCSQTLNHNVMYWYQQKSSQAPKLLFHYYDKDFNNEADTPDNFQSRRPNTSFCFLDIRSPGLGDTAMYLCATSRETVGGDQLNEKLFFGSGTQLSVL.

The J gene is TRBJ1-2, the V gene TRBV7-9; 7 bases line up with TRBD1. The CDR3 consists of 13 residues. Trimming cost V 5 bases and J 3 bases; bases outside gene matches: 3. CDR1 and CDR2 from the germline V gene are SEHNR and FQNEAQ (reference sequence). The CDR3 DNA is TGTGCCAGCAGCGAGGGACAGTACTATGGCTACACCTTC. This encodes CASSEGQYYGYTF.

This rearrangement joins TRBV5-1 to TRBJ2-1, with 7 bases aligning to TRBD2. With V trimmed by 4 bases and J by 5 bases, 18 bases remained unmatched. The CDR3 has 18 residues. Germline CDR1 reads SGHRS; CDR2 reads YFSETQ. CDR3 sequence (DNA): TGCGCCAGCAGCCCTTGGGGGGTAGCGAGCGGGAAGGACAATGAGCAGTTCTTC. It codes for CASSPWGVASGKDNEQFF. Full variable domain (remainder filled in from reference TRBV5-1 and TRBJ2-1): KAGVTQTPRYLIKTRGQQVTLSCSPISGHRSVSWYQQTPGQGLQFLFEYFSETQRNKGNFPGRFSGRQFSNSRSEMNVSTLELGDSALYLCASSPWGVASGKDNEQFFGPGTRLTVL.

This clone has a single count. CDR3 bases: TGTGCCAGCAGTTACTCGATTGACGGGGGGACGCATGAGCAGTTCTTC. Translation gives CASSYSIDGGTHEQFF. V is TRBV6-5 and J is TRBJ2-1; TRBD2 matches 7 bases. Per germline, CDR1 MNHEY and CDR2 SVGAGI. V lost 0 bases to trimming and J lost 8 bases; unmatched junction nucleotides: 10. The CDR3 loop spans 16 amino acids.

V usage is TRBV15 and J usage is TRBJ1-5; perhaps TRBD1 as D (6 bases). This CDR3 region has 16 residues. V lost 3 bases, J lost 2 bases, and 14 bases lay in between. CDR1 is LNHNV and CDR2 is YYDKDF in the germline V gene (reference sequence). CDR3 sequence: CATSRAGARGNQPQHF. The CDR3 DNA follows: TGTGCCACCAGCAGGGCGGGGGCACGGGGCAATCAGCCCCAGCATTTT.

This clone was recorded a few times. The chain is built from TRBV28 and TRBJ2-6; possibly TRBD1 for D (7 bases). The CDR3 extends over 19 amino acids. Trimming took off 6 bases at V and 1 base at J, with 22 bases between the two ends. Germline V CDR1 and CDR2: MDHEN, SYDVKM. The chain's CDR3 is CASRLVAGTAESGANVLTF. DNA for the CDR3: TGTGCCAGCAGACTAGTGGCGGGGACAGCCGAATCTGGGGCCAACGTCCTGACTTTC.

This clone was recorded once. V usage is TRBV2 and J usage is TRBJ1-5, with 10 bases identical to TRBD1. The CDR3 loop spans 15 amino acids. V dropped 5 bases and J dropped 6; count of bases not matched to a gene: 7. Germline-derived CDR1 and CDR2 are SNHLY and FYNNEI. The CDR3 DNA follows: TGTGCCAGCAGTAAGGGACAGGGGACGTTTCAGCCCCAGCATTTT. Protein: CASSKGQGTFQPQHF.

The rearrangement joins TRBV4-2 to TRBJ1-3; 9 nucleotides align to TRBD1. The V gene's germline CDR1 is LGHNA and CDR2 YNFKEQ. The CDR3 totals 14 residues. The V and J ends lost 9 bases and 3 bases, in that order; junction bases with no gene match: 6. CDR3 region: CASSGTGSGNTIYF. The CDR3 region has the DNA TGTGCCAGTTCCGGGACAGGGAGTGGAAACACCATATATTTT.

The J gene is TRBJ1-1, the V gene TRBV19, with 7 bases lining up with TRBD1. The CDR3 covers 14 residues. The junction had 14 bases not matched to a gene; V was cut back by 4 bases and J by 12 bases. CDR1 is LNHDA, CDR2 SQIVND, per germline (reference sequence). The CDR3 here is CASSKTGQFHVSFF. The CDR3 region has the DNA TGTGCCAGTAGTAAGACGGGACAGTTCCATGTGTCTTTCTTT.

J is TRBJ2-5 and V is TRBV18, with TRBD1 as a possible D gene (5 bases). This CDR3 comprises 16 residues. V was cut by 2 bases and J by 1 base, with 14 bases left in between. Germline V gene lookup returns CDR1 KGHSH and CDR2 LQKENI. The DNA for the CDR3 is TGTGCCAGCTCACCATTTTCGATCGACAGCCAAGAGACCCAGTACTTC. It is translated as CASSPFSIDSQETQYF.

The V and J genes are TRBV5-1 and TRBJ2-1; TRBD2 aligns across 8 bases. Germline assignment: CDR1 SGHRS and CDR2 YFSETQ. The junction had 7 bases not matched to a gene; V was cut back by 0 bases and J by 8 bases. The CDR3 sequence is 15 residues long. The CDR3 DNA sequence: TGCGCCAGCAGCTTGGAGCCAGCGGGAGCCTATGAGCAGTTCTTC. Encoded protein: CASSLEPAGAYEQFF.

V gene TRBV5-4 combines with J gene TRBJ1-2; TRBD1 agrees at 7 bases. This CDR3 region has 14 residues. V shed 4 bases, J shed 8 bases, and the junction held 11 bases outside the gene matches. Germline-derived CDR1 and CDR2 are SGHNT and YYREEE (reference sequence). CDR3 nucleotides: TGTGCCAGCAGCCGACGTGCAGGGGGGCGCGGCTACACCTTC. This codes for CASSRRAGGRGYTF. The whole variable domain, remainder taken from reference TRBV5-4 and TRBJ1-2, is ETGVTQSPTHLIKTRGQQVTLRCSSQSGHNTVSWYQQALGQGPQFIFQYYREEENGRGNFPPRFSGLQFPNYSSELNVNALELDDSALYLCASSRRAGGRGYTFGSGTRLTVV.

The chain combines TRBV28 with TRBJ1-4, with 8 bases lining up with TRBD1. The ends lost 4 bases at V and 8 bases at J; junction bases unmatched: 9. This CDR3 has 15 amino acids. Germline V gene lookup returns CDR1 MDHEN and CDR2 SYDVKM. The CDR3 DNA reads TGTGCCAGCAGTTCCCCTGGACAGGGTTCCGAAAAACTGTTTTTT. Protein product: CASSSPGQGSEKLFF.

The rearrangement joins TRBV7-9 to TRBJ1-5; TRBD1 matches 7 bases. Germline V CDR1 and CDR2: SEHNR, FQNEAQ (reference sequence). V shed 1 base and J 7 bases; nucleotides not matched to a gene: 7. The CDR3 is 15 amino acids. CDR3 protein: CASSLVGTVSQPQHF. The DNA of the CDR3 is TGTGCCAGCAGCTTAGTGGGGACAGTGTCCCAGCCCCAGCATTTT.

V is TRBV11-2 and J is TRBJ1-5; TRBD1 matches at 8 bases. The junction had 5 bases not matched to a gene; V was cut back by 5 bases and J by 2 bases. The CDR3 runs 15 residues. The germline V gene encodes CDR1 SGHAT and CDR2 FQNNGV. CDR3 sequence: CASSTGGSGNQPQHF. CDR3 coding DNA: TGTGCCAGCAGCACAGGGGGATCTGGCAATCAGCCCCAGCATTTT.

This clone was picked up a small number of times. The rearrangement joins TRBV18 to TRBJ1-3; D is unresolved. Trimming removed 5 bases from V and 3 bases from J, with 8 bases in between. The CDR3 is made up of 13 amino acids. The V gene's germline CDR1 is KGHSH and CDR2 LQKENI. CDR3 sequence reads: CASSYRDGNTIYF. The CDR3, as DNA: TGTGCCAGCTCATACCGAGATGGAAACACCATATATTTT.

The chain carries TRBV7-8 and TRBJ1-3; 7 bases are shared with TRBD1. With 5 bases clipped from V and 9 bases from J, the junction kept 13 bases outside the gene matches. There are 15 residues in the CDR3. Germline CDR1 SGHVS, CDR2 FQNEAQ. The CDR3 region has the DNA TGTGCCAGCAGCCCCCCGGGACAGCCGAAGGTCACCATATATTTT. It is translated as CASSPPGQPKVTIYF.

The rearrangement uses TRBV6-1 and TRBJ1-5; tentative D call: TRBD1 (5 bases). This CDR3 is built from 15 residues. In germline, CDR1 is MNHNS, CDR2 SASEGT. V lost 3 bases and J 7 bases, leaving 16 bases between the germline ends. The CDR3 spells CASSDSGGEGQPQHF. CDR3 DNA: TGTGCCAGCAGTGATTCGGGAGGGGAGGGACAGCCCCAGCATTTT.

This clone was seen a few times. The V call is TRBV6-5, the J call TRBJ1-1, with D possibly being TRBD1 (5 bases). V was pared by 4 bases and J by 4 bases, with 10 bases between. The CDR3 extends over 13 amino acids. In germline, CDR1 is MNHEY, CDR2 SVGAGI. CDR3 residues: CASSSGGSTEAFF. In DNA form, the CDR3 reads TGTGCCAGCAGTTCGGGGGGAAGCACTGAAGCTTTCTTT.